The present T cell receptor beta chain was sequenced within a study of T cell responses to AZD1222 COVID-19 vaccine. The repertoire was sequenced with immunoSEQ multiplex PCR; TCRdb's copy has only in-frame clones and lacks some. The table lists around 110,000 clones, roughly four fifths of them singletons. Remarks on this clone: Its antigen is undetermined.

Germline CDR1 SGHRS, CDR2 YFSETQ. V was pared by 0 bases and J by 1 base, with 8 bases between. The CDR3 runs 15 residues. Study-level findings and limits: Reports say nearly half of spike-specific TCRs go after unmutated variant regions. Compared with day 0, the breadth and depth of the Spike-specific TCR repertoire rose significantly after two doses of AZD1222.

The receptor was derived from an adult in good health. V gene TRBV5-1 combines with J gene TRBJ1-5, with D tentatively TRBD1 (5 bases). Specimen: peripheral blood, collected on day 0 of AZD1222 vaccination. The CDR3 region has the DNA TGCGCCAGCAGCTTGGGAGGGGCGAGCAATCAGCCCCAGCATTTT. Encoded protein: CASSLGGASNQPQHF.